This T cell receptor beta chain emerged from a study of PD-L1 blockade in urothelial cancer. Overall study context: Atezolizumab at 1,200 mg intravenously every 3 weeks was started by patients around 2014. The median number of T cells present in blood samples was fewer than 150,000. Points from the study as a whole: Better survival was predicted by below-median pretreatment blood TCR clonality.

Only in-frame clones appear in the TCRdb table, and some are missing; sequencing was by immunoSEQ multiplex PCR. The sample records about 91,000 clones, approximately 82% being singletons. Germline assignment: CDR1 SNHLY and CDR2 FYNNEI. Trimming took off 8 bases at V and 4 bases at J, with 12 bases between the two ends. CDR3 length: 13 amino acids. As regards this clone: As yet, its antigen is unknown.

Time point specified: peripheral blood 6 weeks after treatment start. This rearrangement joins TRBV2 to TRBJ1-5; no clear D gene. The TCR originated in a man between 65 and 85 years old with urothelial cancer. The sample here was PBMCs, taken around atezolizumab (anti-PD-L1) treatment. The CDR3, as DNA: TGTGCCAGCTCCATGGCCCTGAATCAGCCCCAGCATTTT. Amino acid sequence: CASSMALNQPQHF.